Listed below are T cell receptor beta chains from one sample, sequenced in a study of blood T cells in healthy people across ages. Using its own MiXCR run on the 5' RACE reads, TCRdb lists one record per CDR3 protein. The sample contains 550,000 to 700,000 distinct CDR3 sequences, 25% to 30% of which appear only once. Sequenced sample: blood. All receptors derive from a woman in her 70s in good health. The CDR3 runs from the conserved cysteine through the conserved F or W. Each record gives: CDR3 protein, CDR3 DNA, V gene, clone size, J gene, D gene. The D gene is left open where the match is weak. The size of a clone is reported for some rows only, either as once, few or many, or as a class for expanded clones.

CASSLEVLAGGTLREQYF | TGCGCCAGCAGCTTGGAAGTCCTAGCGGGGGGAACCCTCCGCGAGCAGTACTTC | TRBV5-1 | NA | TRBJ2-7 | TRBD2
CASSARGQFLNTEAFF | TGCGCCAGCAGCGCCAGGGGACAGTTCCTGAACACTGAAGCTTTCTTT | TRBV5-1 | NA | TRBJ1-1 | TRBD1
CASSFRYLGCGYTF | TGTGCCAGCAGTTTTAGGTACCTTGGATGTGGCTACACCTTC | TRBV27 | NA | TRBJ1-2 | NA
CASSVTTGMNTEAFF | TGTGCCAGCAGCGTAACCACAGGGATGAACACTGAAGCTTTCTTT | TRBV7-2 | few | TRBJ1-1 | NA
CASSQQGALSRQYF | TGTGCCAGCAGTCAACAGGGTGCGCTTTCGCGGCAGTACTTC | TRBV25-1 | few | TRBJ2-7 | NA
CASSLSAPGRAYEQYF | TGTGCCAGCAGTTTATCTGCCCCCGGGAGAGCATACGAGCAGTACTTC | TRBV27 | NA | TRBJ2-7 | NA
CASSFQGGKNIQYF | TGTGCCAGCAGCTTTCAGGGAGGCAAAAACATTCAGTACTTC | TRBV7-9 | NA | TRBJ2-4 | NA
CASSLGGGQSSYNEQFF | TGTGCCAGCAGCTTAGGGGGGGGCCAAAGCTCCTACAATGAGCAGTTCTTC | TRBV11-2 | NA | TRBJ2-1 | NA
CASSYRVGEKLFF | TGTGCCAGCAGCTACCGGGTCGGGGAAAAACTGTTTTTT | TRBV7-9 | NA | TRBJ1-4 | NA
CSAPIEGPGDGYTF | TGCAGTGCTCCCATTGAAGGCCCGGGCGATGGCTACACCTTC | TRBV20-1 | NA | TRBJ1-2 | NA
CASSYQRQGKGYTF | TGTGCCAGCAGTTACCAACGACAGGGGAAAGGCTACACCTTC | TRBV6-7 | NA | TRBJ1-2 | TRBD1
CSASVSEGPYNEQFF | TGCAGTGCTAGCGTATCGGAGGGCCCCTACAATGAGCAGTTCTTC | TRBV20-1 | NA | TRBJ2-1 | NA
CSARRRGVRETQYF | TGCAGTGCTCGGCGACGGGGGGTCCGGGAGACCCAGTACTTC | TRBV20-1 | few | TRBJ2-5 | TRBD2
CSANLAGITDTQYF | TGCAGTGCTAATCTAGCGGGGATCACAGATACGCAGTATTTT | TRBV20-1 | NA | TRBJ2-3 | TRBD2
CASSFLGADTQYF | TGTGCCAGCAGTTTTCTAGGTGCAGATACGCAGTATTTT | TRBV12-3/TRBV12-4 | few | TRBJ2-3 | NA
CASSLDPSTDEQYF | TGCGCCAGCAGCTTGGATCCATCGACGGACGAGCAGTACTTC | TRBV5-1 | few | TRBJ2-7 | NA
CASSQRGSETQYF | TGTGCCAGCAGCCAACGGGGGTCGGAGACCCAGTACTTC | TRBV3-1 | few | TRBJ2-5 | NA
CASSPEGQIYNSPLHF | TGTGCCAGCAGCCCGGAGGGACAGATCTATAATTCACCCCTCCACTTT | TRBV11-2 | many | TRBJ1-6 | TRBD1
CASSLRVAFEQYF | TGTGCCAGCAGCCTTCGGGTAGCTTTCGAGCAGTACTTC | TRBV6-5 | NA | TRBJ2-7 | NA
CASSSTGTGDHGYTF | TGCGCCAGCAGCTCGACCGGGACAGGGGACCATGGCTACACCTTC | TRBV5-1 | few | TRBJ1-2 | TRBD1
CASSYHNRGSSYNEQFF | TGTGCCAGCAGCTACCACAACCGGGGGAGCTCCTACAATGAGCAGTTCTTC | TRBV7-2 | few | TRBJ2-1 | NA
CASSFWGLEETQYF | TGCGCCAGCAGCTTTTGGGGCCTAGAAGAGACCCAGTACTTC | TRBV5-1 | NA | TRBJ2-5 | NA
CASSLWGPRGYTF | TGTGCCAGCAGCCTCTGGGGGCCCAGGGGCTACACCTTC | TRBV7-2 | NA | TRBJ1-2 | NA
CASILTSGGNNEQFF | TGTGCCAGCATACTAACTAGCGGGGGTAACAATGAGCAGTTCTTC | TRBV2 | many | TRBJ2-1 | TRBD2
CSASNRGLATGELFF | TGCAGTGCTTCCAACAGGGGGCTTGCCACCGGGGAGCTGTTTTTT | TRBV20-1 | NA | TRBJ2-2 | TRBD1
CASSWVGGAGANVLTF | TGTGCCAGCAGTTGGGTAGGGGGCGCTGGGGCCAACGTCCTGACTTTC | TRBV12-3/TRBV12-4 | NA | TRBJ2-6 | TRBD1
CASSLLTDNEQFF | TGTGCCAGCAGCTTGTTGACAGACAATGAGCAGTTCTTC | TRBV5-5 | NA | TRBJ2-1 | NA
CASSPFMGTNEKLFF | TGTGCCAGCAGTCCTTTCATGGGGACTAATGAAAAACTGTTTTTT | TRBV12-3/TRBV12-4 | NA | TRBJ1-4 | NA
CASSQVQGASGNTIYF | TGCGCCAGCAGCCAAGTACAGGGGGCTTCTGGAAACACCATATATTTT | TRBV4-3 | NA | TRBJ1-3 | TRBD1
CASSFGQGLGTEAFF | TGTGCCAGCAGCTTTGGACAGGGTTTGGGCACTGAAGCTTTCTTT | TRBV7-2 | few | TRBJ1-1 | TRBD1
CSVRQRNTEAFF | TGCAGCGTTAGACAGCGGAACACTGAAGCTTTCTTT | TRBV29-1 | NA | TRBJ1-1 | NA
CASSERIWNSPLHF | TGTGCCAGCAGTGAAAGGATATGGAATTCACCCCTCCACTTT | TRBV6-1 | NA | TRBJ1-6 | NA
CASSLGYPENEQFF | TGCGCCAGCAGCCTTGGATATCCCGAAAATGAGCAGTTCTTC | TRBV4-3 | once | TRBJ2-1 | NA
CASSLSVGSKNIQYF | TGTGCCAGCAGCTTAAGCGTAGGCTCAAAAAACATTCAGTACTTC | TRBV11-3 | few | TRBJ2-4 | NA
CAISEQETQYF | TGTGCCATCAGTGAACAAGAGACCCAGTACTTC | TRBV10-3 | many | TRBJ2-5 | NA
CASSKSPGQKETQYF | TGTGCCAGCAGCAAGTCCCCGGGACAGAAAGAGACCCAGTACTTC | TRBV12-3/TRBV12-4 | few | TRBJ2-5 | TRBD1
CASSLTSGSGDTQYF | TGTGCCAGCAGCTTAACGAGCGGGAGTGGGGATACGCAGTATTTT | TRBV7-2 | NA | TRBJ2-3 | TRBD2
CASSGHRGSGKLFF | TGTGCCAGCAGTGGTCACAGGGGGTCCGGAAAACTGTTTTTT | TRBV27 | once | TRBJ1-4 | TRBD1
CASSSEGALYAYTF | TGCGCCAGCAGCTCCGAGGGGGCTCTCTATGCCTACACCTTC | TRBV5-1 | NA | TRBJ1-2 | TRBD1
CASSFQSAGDEKLFF | TGTGCCAGCAGTTTCCAATCGGCAGGGGACGAAAAACTGTTTTTT | TRBV27 | NA | TRBJ1-4 | NA
CSARDRAGGYEQYF | TGCAGTGCTAGAGATCGGGCAGGAGGATACGAGCAGTACTTC | TRBV20-1 | NA | TRBJ2-7 | NA
CASSLVAGGRADTQYF | TGTGCCAGCAGTTTAGTAGCGGGGGGTCGCGCAGATACGCAGTATTTT | TRBV6-2/TRBV6-3 | NA | TRBJ2-3 | TRBD2
CASSLTTPRNSYTF | TGTGCCAGCAGCTTAACGACACCCCGAAATTCTTATACCTTC | TRBV5-6 | few | TRBJ1-2 | NA
CSAIIPRGLAGGEQFF | TGCAGTGCTATAATTCCTCGTGGACTAGCGGGAGGTGAGCAGTTCTTC | TRBV20-1 | NA | TRBJ2-1 | TRBD2
CASSQEVGGNTIYF | TGCGCCAGCAGCCAAGAGGTCGGGGGAAACACCATATATTTT | TRBV4-1 | few | TRBJ1-3 | NA
CASRPRESFEKLFF | TGTGCCAGCAGACCCCGGGAATCTTTTGAAAAACTGTTTTTT | TRBV6-6 | few | TRBJ1-4 | NA